There are a few counts of the clone carrying this T cell receptor (beta chain). The source of the sample is a study of early T cells in non-severe SARS-CoV-2 infection. Molecules of cDNA were individually given unique molecular identifiers that were attached to them. TCRdb used MiXCR to reprocess the 5' RACE reads, holding one entry per CDR3 protein. The data hold over 85,000 distinct CDR3 sequences, with approximately 15% observed a single time. The CDR3 covers 19 residues. J was trimmed by 2 bases and V by 0 bases; bases with no gene match: 11. Germline V gene sequence: CDR1 MGHRA, CDR2 YSYEKL. The sample was whole blood. This clonotype was sampled from an adult who was a healthcare worker with PCR-confirmed SARS-CoV-2 infection or an uninfected control (not recorded which). This rearrangement joins TRBV4-1 to TRBJ2-4; the match to TRBD1 covers 9 bases. The CDR3 sequence: CASSQEWGQGTLTKNIQYF. The DNA for the CDR3 is TGCGCCAGCAGCCAAGAATGGGGACAGGGAACTTTAACCAAAAACATTCAGTACTTC.